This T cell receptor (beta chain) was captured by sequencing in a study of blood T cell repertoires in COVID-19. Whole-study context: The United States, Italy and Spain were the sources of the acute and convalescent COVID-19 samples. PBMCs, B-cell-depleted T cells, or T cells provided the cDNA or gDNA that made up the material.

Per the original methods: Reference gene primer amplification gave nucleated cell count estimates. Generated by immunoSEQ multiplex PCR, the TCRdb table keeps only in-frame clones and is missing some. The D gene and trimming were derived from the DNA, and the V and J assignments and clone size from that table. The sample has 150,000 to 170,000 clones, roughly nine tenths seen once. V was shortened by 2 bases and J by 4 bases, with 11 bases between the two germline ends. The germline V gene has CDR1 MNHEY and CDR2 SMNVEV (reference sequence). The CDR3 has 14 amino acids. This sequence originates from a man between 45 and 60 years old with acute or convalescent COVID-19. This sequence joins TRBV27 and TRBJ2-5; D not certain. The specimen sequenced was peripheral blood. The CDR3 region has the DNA TGTGCCAGCAGTTTACTTGGTAACGGAGAGACCCAGTACTTC. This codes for CASSLLGNGETQYF.